This passage covers 13 T cell receptor beta chains from one sample sequenced in a study of regulatory dendritic cells for organ transplantation. Some clones are missing from TCRdb's copy, which holds only in-frame ones; the method was immunoSEQ multiplex PCR. The table records almost 35,000 clones, 85% to 90% of them present only once. Sequenced input: naive CD4+ T cells from blood. Subset: CD45RA+ naive T cells. These receptors were collected from a human donor in good health.

The V and J genes are TRBV29-1 and TRBJ2-2; 8 bases map to TRBD1. This CDR3 is built from 16 residues. The germline V gene encodes CDR1 SQVTM and CDR2 ANQGSEA. Trimming removed 7 bases from V and 4 bases from J; junction bases left unmatched: 14. CDR3 sequence (DNA): TGCAGCGCGAGAGGACGCGGGACAGGTCGCACCGGGGAGCTGTTTTTT. Its translation is CSARGRGTGRTGELFF.

The chain joins TRBV5-1 to TRBJ2-2; D remains unclear. Trimming cost V 0 bases and J 7 bases, with 10 bases left between them. The CDR3 is 14 amino acids. Germline CDR1 is SGHRS and CDR2 is YFSETQ. The CDR3 region is CASSLVVDFGELFF. The CDR3 bases are TGCGCCAGCAGCTTGGTGGTTGACTTCGGGGAGCTGTTTTTT.

The rearrangement joins TRBV7-9 to TRBJ1-1; 7 bases are shared with TRBD1. The CDR3 contains 13 residues. Unmatched junction bases numbered 5, after V lost 3 bases and J lost 7 bases. Germline V gene sequence: CDR1 SEHNR, CDR2 FQNEAQ (reference sequence). CDR3 residues: CASSFDRAGEAFF. Here the CDR3 DNA reads TGTGCCAGCAGCTTTGACAGGGCAGGTGAAGCTTTCTTT.

Points on this clone: Other DNA sequences of this sample code for an identical CDR3. The chain recombines TRBV6-5 with TRBJ2-7, with D unclear. CDR1 MNHEY and CDR2 SVGAGI come from the germline V gene. The CDR3 totals 12 residues. Trimming left V 9 bases short and J 1 base short, with 10 bases between. CDR3 DNA sequence: TGTGCCAGTTCAAGGGATTCCTACGAGCAGTACTTC. Protein sequence: CASSRDSYEQYF.

The chain carries TRBV6-5 and TRBJ1-1; D is uncertain. Between the trimmed V and J ends, which lost 6 bases and 8 bases, there was a span of 13 bases. The V gene's germline CDR1 is MNHEY and CDR2 SVGAGI. The CDR3 has 12 amino acids. Here the CDR3 reads CASSRDRREAFF. DNA for the CDR3: TGTGCCAGCAGCCGCGACCGGAGGGAAGCTTTCTTT.

This clone has just a few counts. The V gene is TRBV29-1, the J gene TRBJ1-5; D is undetermined. CDR3 length equals 13 residues. Germline lookup yields CDR1 SQVTM and CDR2 ANQGSEA. Trimming cost V 4 bases and J 2 bases, with 9 bases left between them. The CDR3 sequence: CSVASSRNQPQHF. CDR3 coding DNA: TGCAGCGTTGCCAGCAGCCGCAATCAGCCCCAGCATTTT.

This rearrangement joins TRBV5-6 to TRBJ1-2, with 12 positions matching TRBD1. V gave up 0 bases and J gave up 4 bases; unmatched junction bases: 7. The CDR3 has 17 residues. Germline values: CDR1 SGHDT, CDR2 YYEEEE. CDR3 protein: CASSLGGDRGRGYGYTF. The CDR3 nucleotides are TGTGCCAGCAGCTTGGGGGGGGACAGGGGGCGCGGCTATGGCTACACCTTC.

V is TRBV18 and J is TRBJ2-7; D is unresolved. The CDR3 covers 17 residues. Germline CDR1 reads KGHSH; CDR2 reads LQKENI. The V and J ends lost 0 bases and 1 base respectively, with 16 bases between them. CDR3 nucleotide sequence: TGTGCCAGCTCACCACCCTGGACCGATACTAATTCCTACGAGCAGTACTTC. This encodes CASSPPWTDTNSYEQYF.

This rearrangement joins TRBV6-5 to TRBJ2-1, with 8 bases that match TRBD2. CDR1 is MNHEY, CDR2 SVGAGI, per germline. The V and J ends lost 9 bases and 0 bases, in that order; junction bases with no gene match: 7. The CDR3 consists of 15 residues. The CDR3: CASHGAGGSYNEQFF. For the CDR3, the DNA is TGTGCCAGTCACGGGGCGGGGGGCTCCTACAATGAGCAGTTCTTC.

The V call is TRBV19, the J call TRBJ1-4, with a weak D call TRBD1 (5 bases). V lost 0 bases to trimming and J lost 8 bases, with 16 bases between them. Germline CDR1 LNHDA, CDR2 SQIVND (reference sequence). The CDR3 has 16 residues. The CDR3 DNA reads as TGTGCCAGTAGTATAGATAGGCGGACACCTGGGGAAAAACTGTTTTTT. It translates to CASSIDRRTPGEKLFF.

This clone came up a few times. This chain connects TRBV6-6 to TRBJ2-7; 10 positions agree with TRBD2. Trimming cost V 5 bases and J 3 bases; bases outside gene matches: 4. Per germline, CDR1 MNHNY and CDR2 SVGAGI (reference sequence). The CDR3 loop spans 14 amino acids. In nucleotides, the CDR3 is TGTGCCAGCAGTCCGGGACTAGCGCTCTACGAGCAGTACTTC. This translates into CASSPGLALYEQYF.

The chain uses TRBV18 and TRBJ1-2; TRBD1 might be the D (5 bases). The CDR3 consists of 15 residues. The germline V gene encodes CDR1 KGHSH and CDR2 LQKENI. Trimming cost V 10 bases and J 4 bases, with 22 bases left between them. The CDR3: CATPRGGRGSYGYTF. The DNA of the CDR3 is TGTGCCACCCCCCGCGGGGGACGAGGATCCTATGGCTACACCTTC.

This CDR3 reads CASSQQTGTLNQPQHF. The CDR3 DNA reads as TGCGCCAGCAGCCAACAAACAGGGACCCTTAATCAGCCCCAGCATTTT. The genes are TRBV4-3 and TRBJ1-5; D possibly corresponds to TRBD1 (6 bases). This CDR3 is built from 16 residues. CDR1 LGHNA and CDR2 YSLEER come from the germline V gene. The V end lost 2 bases, the J end lost 4 bases, and 15 bases lay between the germline ends.